This T cell receptor beta chain was sequenced for a study of metastatic and nonmetastatic thyroid tumors. Study-level background: Comparison of repertoires was carried out across blood and tumor or nodule tissue from malignant and benign thyroid patients. Notes on the study in general: Significantly higher TCR beta diversity was reportedly seen in malignant thyroid tumors than benign nodules, in blood and tumor.

This clone ranks as medium-sized (0.01 to 0.1%). What it binds is not known. Nobody among the patients had been given any treatment before thyroid surgery. Under the authors' procedure: A distant-metastasis classifier for papillary thyroid cancer was built using CDR3 differences across clinicopathological groups. MiXCR was used by TCRdb to re-call the PCR reads. The V and J calls were determined by TCRdb, not by the authors. The sample lists some 17,000 clones, roughly a quarter occurring once. V was trimmed by 4 bases and J by 3 bases, leaving 15 bases between them. The CDR3 has 15 residues. The source of this sequence is a male donor with papillary thyroid cancer or a benign thyroid nodule (not recorded which). Some clones in this sample may be carry-over from other donors' samples. The gene calls are TRBV12-3 or TRBV12-4 and TRBJ1-2; the D is unclear. The sample comprised blood. As DNA, the CDR3 is TGTGCCAGCAGTTCCCGGGCCCCTAAGCACTATGGCTACACCTTC. Amino acid sequence: CASSSRAPKHYGYTF.